Listed below are T cell receptor beta chains from one sample, sequenced in a study of T cells in Graves' hyperthyroidism and ophthalmopathy. TCRdb re-derived calls from the multiplex PCR reads in MiXCR, one entry per CDR3 protein. The sample has 200,000 to 250,000 distinct CDR3 sequences; 15% to 20% are singletons. Sequenced input: blood. The receptors derive from a man aged 35 to 55 with Graves' hyperthyroidism. The CDR3 runs from the conserved cysteine through the conserved F or W. The order of the fields is D gene, J gene, clone size, V gene, CDR3 DNA, CDR3 protein. The D gene is left open where the match is weak. Clone size is given for some rows only: seen once, a few or many times, or a class if the clone is expanded.

D gene: .; J gene: TRBJ2-7; clone size: .; V gene: TRBV15; CDR3 DNA: TGTGCCACCAGCAGAGACACGGCCTTCTCCTACGAGCAGTACTTC; CDR3 protein: CATSRDTAFSYEQYF
D gene: TRBD2; J gene: TRBJ2-2; clone size: .; V gene: TRBV4-3; CDR3 DNA: TGCGCCAGCAGCCCCGACCCGATGGCGGGGGGCCATACCGGGGAGCTGTTTTTT; CDR3 protein: CASSPDPMAGGHTGELFF
D gene: TRBD2; J gene: TRBJ2-3; clone size: many; V gene: TRBV20-1; CDR3 DNA: TGCAGTGCTGGAGACCGGGGGGGGGGCACAGATACGCAGTATTTT; CDR3 protein: CSAGDRGGGTDTQYF
D gene: TRBD2; J gene: TRBJ2-1; clone size: many; V gene: TRBV20-1; CDR3 DNA: TGCAGTAGGTCGATTAGCGGGCCCAATGAGCAGTTCTTC; CDR3 protein: CSRSISGPNEQFF
D gene: .; J gene: TRBJ2-1; clone size: once; V gene: TRBV7-2; CDR3 DNA: TGTGCCAGCAGCTTAGGGGGTCCCTCTTACAATGAGCAGTTCTTC; CDR3 protein: CASSLGGPSYNEQFF
D gene: TRBD2; J gene: TRBJ2-3; clone size: many; V gene: TRBV9; CDR3 DNA: TGTGCCAGCAGCGTAGAGCGGGGGAACACAGATACGCAGTATTTT; CDR3 protein: CASSVERGNTDTQYF
D gene: TRBD1; J gene: TRBJ1-2; clone size: many; V gene: TRBV20-1; CDR3 DNA: TGCAGTGCTAGAGGCTCCAGACGGGACAGGGGCCTCTATGGCTACACCTTC; CDR3 protein: CSARGSRRDRGLYGYTF
D gene: .; J gene: TRBJ1-4; clone size: many; V gene: TRBV7-8; CDR3 DNA: TGTGCCAGCAGCTTTGTCGGGGCCGAAAAACTGTTTTTT; CDR3 protein: CASSFVGAEKLFF
D gene: TRBD1; J gene: TRBJ1-5; clone size: many; V gene: TRBV30; CDR3 DNA: TGTGCCTGGGGACTAGCAGGGGGAGGCAATCAGCCCCAGCATTTT; CDR3 protein: CAWGLAGGGNQPQHF
D gene: TRBD1; J gene: TRBJ2-1; clone size: .; V gene: TRBV11-2; CDR3 DNA: TGTGCCAGCACCCTAGACAGGGTGGACAATGAGCAGTTCTTC; CDR3 protein: CASTLDRVDNEQFF
D gene: .; J gene: TRBJ2-7; clone size: .; V gene: TRBV5-6; CDR3 DNA: TGTGCCAGCAGCTTGCGCCTAGCTGGCGAGCAGTACTTC; CDR3 protein: CASSLRLAGEQYF
D gene: .; J gene: TRBJ1-1; clone size: many; V gene: TRBV28; CDR3 DNA: TGTGCCAGCAGTATAATTAAATTTTACACTGAAGCTTTCTTT; CDR3 protein: CASSIIKFYTEAFF
D gene: TRBD2; J gene: TRBJ2-3; clone size: many; V gene: TRBV11-3; CDR3 DNA: TGTGCCAGCAGCGCCTCCGGGACTAGCGGCACAGATACGCAGTATTTT; CDR3 protein: CASSASGTSGTDTQYF
D gene: TRBD2; J gene: TRBJ2-5; clone size: many; V gene: TRBV6-2/TRBV6-3; CDR3 DNA: TGTGCCAGCAGTTCCTCGGGACTAGCGGAATTGATGGGAGAGACCCAGTACTTC; CDR3 protein: CASSSSGLAELMGETQYF
D gene: .; J gene: TRBJ1-2; clone size: many; V gene: TRBV27; CDR3 DNA: TGTGCCAGCAGCAACGCCGGGCCCCTGAGCGGCTACACCTTC; CDR3 protein: CASSNAGPLSGYTF
D gene: .; J gene: TRBJ1-6; clone size: many; V gene: TRBV7-9; CDR3 DNA: TGTGCCAGCAGCTTAGGGCCAGAGCCGGCAGGTTCACCCCTCCACTTT; CDR3 protein: CASSLGPEPAGSPLHF
D gene: .; J gene: TRBJ2-4; clone size: .; V gene: TRBV9; CDR3 DNA: TGTGCCAGCAGCGTAGGGGCAGAAGACATTCAGTACTTC; CDR3 protein: CASSVGAEDIQYF
D gene: .; J gene: TRBJ1-1; clone size: many; V gene: TRBV10-2; CDR3 DNA: TGCGCCAGCAGTTTGGGGGACACTGAAGCTTTCTTT; CDR3 protein: CASSLGDTEAFF
D gene: TRBD1; J gene: TRBJ2-7; clone size: many; V gene: TRBV28; CDR3 DNA: TGTGCCAGCAGCGACATGGGGACAGTTGGCGAGCAGTACTTC; CDR3 protein: CASSDMGTVGEQYF
D gene: .; J gene: TRBJ1-2; clone size: once; V gene: TRBV6-1; CDR3 DNA: TGTGCCAGTTCCGGGACACTTGTTCAGGGCTACACCTTC; CDR3 protein: CASSGTLVQGYTF
D gene: .; J gene: TRBJ1-6; clone size: .; V gene: TRBV28; CDR3 DNA: TGTGCCAGCAGTTCCGACGGGACTAGCGGGGGGCCGGCGGGTTCACCCCTCCACTTT; CDR3 protein: CASSSDGTSGGPAGSPLHF
D gene: .; J gene: TRBJ1-5; clone size: many; V gene: TRBV6-1; CDR3 DNA: TGTGCCAGCAGTGGTGACCGTTCTAGCAATCAGCCCCAGCATTTT; CDR3 protein: CASSGDRSSNQPQHF
D gene: .; J gene: TRBJ1-2; clone size: .; V gene: TRBV29-1; CDR3 DNA: TGCAGCGTTGAAGATCCGGGTTTTTCGGGATATGGCTACACCTTC; CDR3 protein: CSVEDPGFSGYGYTF
D gene: TRBD2; J gene: TRBJ2-7; clone size: .; V gene: TRBV20-1; CDR3 DNA: TGCAGTGCTATTAATACGGGACTAGCGGGAGTGCAGTACTTC; CDR3 protein: CSAINTGLAGVQYF
D gene: TRBD1; J gene: TRBJ1-2; clone size: few; V gene: TRBV27; CDR3 DNA: TGTGCCAGCAGTCCACTGGGACAGGGGGAATATGGCTACACCTTC; CDR3 protein: CASSPLGQGEYGYTF
D gene: TRBD2; J gene: TRBJ2-5; clone size: few; V gene: TRBV15; CDR3 DNA: TGTGCCACCAGCAGGGGTTTAACTAGCGGGGAGACCCAGTACTTC; CDR3 protein: CATSRGLTSGETQYF
D gene: .; J gene: TRBJ2-2; clone size: many; V gene: TRBV5-1; CDR3 DNA: TGCGCCAGCAGCTTGGTTGGGAACACCGGGGAGCTGTTTTTT; CDR3 protein: CASSLVGNTGELFF
D gene: TRBD1; J gene: TRBJ1-6; clone size: many; V gene: TRBV5-1; CDR3 DNA: TGCGCCAGCAGCCCCGACAGGGGGCATTCACCCCTCCACTTT; CDR3 protein: CASSPDRGHSPLHF
D gene: .; J gene: TRBJ2-1; clone size: .; V gene: TRBV7-3; CDR3 DNA: TGTGCCAGCAGCTCAGGCCCGGGGCTCAATGAGCAGTTCTTC; CDR3 protein: CASSSGPGLNEQFF
D gene: .; J gene: TRBJ2-7; clone size: many; V gene: TRBV7-8; CDR3 DNA: TGTGCCAGCAGCTTAGTATGGCCGGGGAGCTCCTACGAGCAGTACTTC; CDR3 protein: CASSLVWPGSSYEQYF
D gene: TRBD1; J gene: TRBJ2-7; clone size: .; V gene: TRBV20-1; CDR3 DNA: TGCAGTGCTAGAGATCAAGCAGGGGGCTCCTACGAGCAGTACTTC; CDR3 protein: CSARDQAGGSYEQYF
D gene: TRBD1; J gene: TRBJ2-5; clone size: .; V gene: TRBV9; CDR3 DNA: TGTGCCAGCAGTCCTACAGGGACAGTTGGGGAGACCCAGTACTTC; CDR3 protein: CASSPTGTVGETQYF
D gene: TRBD2; J gene: TRBJ2-3; clone size: .; V gene: TRBV7-2; CDR3 DNA: TGTGCCAGCAGCTTAGATCCAGCGGGAGGGCCTGAGGATACGCAGTATTTT; CDR3 protein: CASSLDPAGGPEDTQYF
D gene: .; J gene: TRBJ1-1; clone size: once; V gene: TRBV6-1; CDR3 DNA: TGTGCCAGCAGTCCCAGCGGGCAGGCGAACACTGAAGCTCTCTTT; CDR3 protein: CASSPSGQANTEALF
D gene: .; J gene: TRBJ2-7; clone size: .; V gene: TRBV6-6; CDR3 DNA: TGTGCCAGCAGTTACTCAGTCCGGGTTCGGGAGCAGTACTTC; CDR3 protein: CASSYSVRVREQYF
D gene: .; J gene: TRBJ1-1; clone size: many; V gene: TRBV6-6; CDR3 DNA: TGTGCCAGCAGTTACATGCATGAAGCTTTCTTT; CDR3 protein: CASSYMHEAFF
D gene: .; J gene: TRBJ2-5; clone size: few; V gene: TRBV11-2; CDR3 DNA: TGTGCCAGCAGCTTAAGGCCGGGGACCACCAACCAAGAGACCCAGTACTTC; CDR3 protein: CASSLRPGTTNQETQYF
D gene: .; J gene: TRBJ2-2; clone size: .; V gene: TRBV18; CDR3 DNA: TGTGCCAGCTCACTTCGACAGGCCGGCACCGGGGAGCTGTTTTTT; CDR3 protein: CASSLRQAGTGELFF
D gene: TRBD1; J gene: TRBJ2-2; clone size: many; V gene: TRBV5-1; CDR3 DNA: TGCGCCAGCAGCTTAGGGACAGGTGGAACCGGGGAGCTGTTTTTT; CDR3 protein: CASSLGTGGTGELFF
D gene: .; J gene: TRBJ2-3; clone size: many; V gene: TRBV10-1; CDR3 DNA: TGCGCCAGCAGTTCTTTCGGGGGAAGCACAGATACGCAGTATTTT; CDR3 protein: CASSSFGGSTDTQYF
D gene: .; J gene: TRBJ2-5; clone size: .; V gene: TRBV7-3; CDR3 DNA: TGTGCCAGCAGCCTCTGGACGAGGGAGACCCAGTACTTC; CDR3 protein: CASSLWTRETQYF
D gene: .; J gene: TRBJ1-1; clone size: many; V gene: TRBV3-1; CDR3 DNA: TGTGCCAGCAGCCAGGGGAGGGCGGTCACTGAAGCTTTCTTT; CDR3 protein: CASSQGRAVTEAFF
D gene: .; J gene: TRBJ2-1; clone size: .; V gene: TRBV7-9; CDR3 DNA: TGTGCCAGCAGCCCACAGGGCCTAGGGGAGCAGTTCTTC; CDR3 protein: CASSPQGLGEQFF
D gene: TRBD2; J gene: TRBJ2-5; clone size: many; V gene: TRBV7-6; CDR3 DNA: TGTGCCAGCAGCCCGACTAGCGGGGCTAAAGAGACCCAGTACTTC; CDR3 protein: CASSPTSGAKETQYF
D gene: TRBD1; J gene: TRBJ1-1; clone size: many; V gene: TRBV28; CDR3 DNA: TGTGCCAGCAGGCCGACAGGGGCGCTGAACACTGAAGCTTTCTTT; CDR3 protein: CASRPTGALNTEAFF
D gene: .; J gene: TRBJ1-1; clone size: .; V gene: TRBV7-9; CDR3 DNA: TGTGCCAGCAGCAACACTGAAGCTTTCTTT; CDR3 protein: CASSNTEAFF
D gene: .; J gene: TRBJ2-2; clone size: many; V gene: TRBV5-1; CDR3 DNA: TGCGCCAGCAGCTTGACTAGTACCTACACCGGGGAGCTGTTTTTT; CDR3 protein: CASSLTSTYTGELFF
D gene: TRBD1; J gene: TRBJ1-6; clone size: many; V gene: TRBV20-1; CDR3 DNA: TGCAGTGCGCAAGACCGGGACAGGGGTAATTCACCCCTCCACTTT; CDR3 protein: CSAQDRDRGNSPLHF
D gene: TRBD1; J gene: TRBJ2-2; clone size: .; V gene: TRBV5-1; CDR3 DNA: TGCGCCAGCAGCACCACAGGGGCCGTAACCGGGGAGCTGTTTTTT; CDR3 protein: CASSTTGAVTGELFF
D gene: TRBD2; J gene: TRBJ2-7; clone size: few; V gene: TRBV3-1; CDR3 DNA: TGTGCCAGCAGCCAAGGGGACTTCGCGGGGGGGCTCCTCTACGAGCAGTACTTC; CDR3 protein: CASSQGDFAGGLLYEQYF
D gene: TRBD1; J gene: TRBJ2-1; clone size: many; V gene: TRBV12-5; CDR3 DNA: TGTGCTAGTGGCCAGGATAAGTGGACAGGGCCAATTTTGGAGCAGTTCTTC; CDR3 protein: CASGQDKWTGPILEQFF
D gene: .; J gene: TRBJ2-7; clone size: .; V gene: TRBV6-1; CDR3 DNA: TGTGCCAGCACGGGCGGAACCTACGAGCAGTACTTC; CDR3 protein: CASTGGTYEQYF
D gene: .; J gene: TRBJ2-1; clone size: many; V gene: TRBV2; CDR3 DNA: TGTGCCAGCAAGGAAAGGGGAAGTGAGCAGTTCTTC; CDR3 protein: CASKERGSEQFF
D gene: TRBD2; J gene: TRBJ2-3; clone size: few; V gene: TRBV6-2/TRBV6-3; CDR3 DNA: TGTGCCAGCAGAACGACTAGCGGGGGGTCGTCAGATACGCAGTATTTT; CDR3 protein: CASRTTSGGSSDTQYF
D gene: .; J gene: TRBJ1-2; clone size: many; V gene: TRBV6-5; CDR3 DNA: TGTGCCAGCAGTTACCCCGGGACGCAGACATCCACCTTC; CDR3 protein: CASSYPGTQTSTF
D gene: .; J gene: TRBJ1-5; clone size: many; V gene: TRBV6-2/TRBV6-3; CDR3 DNA: TGTGCCAGCAGTTACACGGGGTTGTTTCAGCCCCAGCATTTT; CDR3 protein: CASSYTGLFQPQHF
D gene: TRBD1; J gene: TRBJ2-5; clone size: many; V gene: TRBV24-1; CDR3 DNA: TGTGCCACCAGTGAACCACCGGGACAGGGGGCGGTATTGGAGACCCAGTACTTC; CDR3 protein: CATSEPPGQGAVLETQYF
D gene: TRBD2; J gene: TRBJ2-7; clone size: few; V gene: TRBV12-3/TRBV12-4; CDR3 DNA: TGTGCCAGCTCCGGGGGGGTTTACGAGCAGTACTTC; CDR3 protein: CASSGGVYEQYF
D gene: .; J gene: TRBJ1-1; clone size: many; V gene: TRBV7-2; CDR3 DNA: TGTGCCAGCAGCCCTAGCCTGGTCGGGAACACTGAAGCTTTCTTT; CDR3 protein: CASSPSLVGNTEAFF